This TCR beta chain was obtained from a study of post-analysis software for immune sequencing data. As for the study in general: The patients showed relapsing-remitting, secondary progressive and progressive-relapsing multiple sclerosis courses. Study-level points and caveats: The F measure placed samples prepared in the same batch into strongly shared clusters. Elevated frequency relative to controls characterized four or five TRBV segments in patients, TRBV5-6, TRBV5-1 and TRBV20-1 among them. A significant reduction in normalized Chao1 diversity was observed in multiple sclerosis patients versus controls.

V lost 2 bases to trimming and J lost 8 bases, with 9 bases between them. Germline V CDR1 and CDR2: MDHEN, SYDVKM. The CDR3 covers 12 residues. Prepared libraries of TCR beta cDNA carried unique molecular identifiers. Input amounts of 1 to 10 million T cells were used. These gave around 500,000 cDNA molecules, so each molecule approximated one T cell. TCRdb recomputed calls from the PCR reads with MiXCR, one row per CDR3 protein. This table holds 350,000 to 500,000 distinct CDR3 sequences, approximately 42% found once. This clonotype was observed once. The antigen is undetermined. The rearrangement links TRBV28 to TRBJ1-2, with unresolved D. The TCR comes from a girl aged 2-10 years with multiple sclerosis. Sample: blood. The CDR3 is CASSLRGEGYTF. The CDR3, as DNA: TGTGCCAGCAGTTTACGTGGGGAGGGCTACACCTTC.